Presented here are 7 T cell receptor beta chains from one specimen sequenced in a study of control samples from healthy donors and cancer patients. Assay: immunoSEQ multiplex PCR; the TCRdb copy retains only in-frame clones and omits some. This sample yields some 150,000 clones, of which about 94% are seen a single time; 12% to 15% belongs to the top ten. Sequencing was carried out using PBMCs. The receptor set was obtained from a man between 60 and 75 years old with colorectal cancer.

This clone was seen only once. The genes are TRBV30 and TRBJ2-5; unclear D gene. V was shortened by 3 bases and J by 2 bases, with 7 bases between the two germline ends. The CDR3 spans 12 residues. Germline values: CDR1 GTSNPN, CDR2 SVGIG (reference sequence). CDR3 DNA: TGTGCCTGGAGGGGGAATCAAGAGACCCAGTACTTC. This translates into CAWRGNQETQYF.

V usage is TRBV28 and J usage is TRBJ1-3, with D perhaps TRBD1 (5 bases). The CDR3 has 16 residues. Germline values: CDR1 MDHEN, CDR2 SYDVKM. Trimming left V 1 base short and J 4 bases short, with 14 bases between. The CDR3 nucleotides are TGTGCCAGCAGTTTATCTTTCGGGGCGCGAGGAAACACCATATATTTT. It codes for CASSLSFGARGNTIYF.

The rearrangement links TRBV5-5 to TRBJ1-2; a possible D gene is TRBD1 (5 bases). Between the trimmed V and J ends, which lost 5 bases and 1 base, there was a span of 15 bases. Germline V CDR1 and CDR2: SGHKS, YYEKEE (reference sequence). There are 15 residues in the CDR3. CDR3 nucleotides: TGTGCCAGCAGTAAGGAGGGGAGAAGTAACTATGGCTACACCTTC. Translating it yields CASSKEGRSNYGYTF. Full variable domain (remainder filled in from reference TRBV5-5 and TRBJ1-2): DAGVTQSPTHLIKTRGQQVTLRCSPISGHKSVSWYQQVLGQGPQFIFQYYEKEERGRGNFPDRFSARQFPNYSSELNVNALLLGDSALYLCASSKEGRSNYGYTFGSGTRLTVV.

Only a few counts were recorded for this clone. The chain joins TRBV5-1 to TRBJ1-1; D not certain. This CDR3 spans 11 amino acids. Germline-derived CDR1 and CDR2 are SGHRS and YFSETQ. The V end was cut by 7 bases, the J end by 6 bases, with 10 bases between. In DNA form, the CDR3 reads TGCGCCAGCTCAACGGGCGCTGAAGCTTTCTTT. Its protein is CASSTGAEAFF.

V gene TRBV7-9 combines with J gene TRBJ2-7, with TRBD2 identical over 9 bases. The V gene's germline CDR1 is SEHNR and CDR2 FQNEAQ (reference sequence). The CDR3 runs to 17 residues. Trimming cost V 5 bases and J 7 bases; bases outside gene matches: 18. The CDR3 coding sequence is TGTGCCAGCAGCCCAGTCCCTAGCGGGGTCACCGAGGGAGAGCAGTACTTC. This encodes CASSPVPSGVTEGEQYF.

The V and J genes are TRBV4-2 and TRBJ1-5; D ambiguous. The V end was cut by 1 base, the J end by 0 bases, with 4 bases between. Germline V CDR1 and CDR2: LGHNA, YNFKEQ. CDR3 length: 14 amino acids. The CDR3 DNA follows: TGTGCCAGCAGCCAAGCGGTTAGCAATCAGCCCCAGCATTTT. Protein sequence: CASSQAVSNQPQHF.

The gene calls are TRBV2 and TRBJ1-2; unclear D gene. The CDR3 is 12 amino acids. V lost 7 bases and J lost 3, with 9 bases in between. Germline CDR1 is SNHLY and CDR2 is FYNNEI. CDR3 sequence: CASTLKDYGYTF. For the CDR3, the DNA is TGTGCCAGCACTCTGAAAGACTATGGCTACACCTTC.